Below, 3 T cell receptor beta chains from the same sample are listed, as sequenced in a study of T cells after posttransplantation cyclophosphamide. Using immunoSEQ multiplex PCR, the repertoire was profiled, and TCRdb retains in-frame clones only, with some absent. The sample includes fewer than 40,000 clones, none of them occurring once. The sequencing sample was made of PBMCs. These receptors all come from a woman in her 30s in good health and a related stem cell transplant donor.

This clone was counted at least ten times. This chain uses TRBV2 with TRBJ2-7, with D possibly called TRBD1 or TRBD2 (6 bases each). The CDR3 loop spans 13 amino acids. The germline CDR1 and CDR2 sequences are SNHLY and FYNNEI. Deletions cut 10 bases from V and 5 bases from J, with 18 bases between. The CDR3 nucleotides read TGTGCCACCGCAGGGTTGGAGGGGGACGAGCAGTACTTC. This gives the protein CATAGLEGDEQYF.

V usage is TRBV27 and J usage is TRBJ1-5, with TRBD1 matching over 8 bases. The junction had 7 bases not matched to a gene; V was cut back by 0 bases and J by 6 bases. Germline lookup yields CDR1 MNHEY and CDR2 SMNVEV (reference sequence). The CDR3 extends over 16 amino acids. CDR3 DNA: TGTGCCAGCAGTTTATCATCGGCAGGGGGCCCTCAGCCCCAGCATTTT. It codes for CASSLSSAGGPQPQHF.

At least ten counts were recorded for this clone. The chain carries TRBV6-6 and TRBJ2-3; D gene unclear. Germline V gene data show CDR1 as MNHNY and CDR2 as SVGAGI (reference sequence). CDR3 length: 12 amino acids. V was pared by 2 bases and J by 8 bases, with 8 bases between. CDR3 bases: TGTGCCAGCAGTTACCTAGGAGCTACGCAGTATTTT. Residues: CASSYLGATQYF.